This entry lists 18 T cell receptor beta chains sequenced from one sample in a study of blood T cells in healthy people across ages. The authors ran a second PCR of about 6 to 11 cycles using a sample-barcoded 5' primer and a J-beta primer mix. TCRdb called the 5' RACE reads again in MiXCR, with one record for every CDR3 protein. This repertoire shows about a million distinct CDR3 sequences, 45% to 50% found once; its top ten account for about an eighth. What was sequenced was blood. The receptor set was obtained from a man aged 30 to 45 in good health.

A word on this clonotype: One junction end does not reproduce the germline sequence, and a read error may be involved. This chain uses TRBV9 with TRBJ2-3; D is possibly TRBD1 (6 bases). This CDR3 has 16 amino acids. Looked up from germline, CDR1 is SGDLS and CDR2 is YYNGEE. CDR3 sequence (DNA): TGTGCCAGCAACGTAGAAGGCAGGGGCATGGCGGATACGCAGTATTTT. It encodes CASNVEGRGMADTQYF.

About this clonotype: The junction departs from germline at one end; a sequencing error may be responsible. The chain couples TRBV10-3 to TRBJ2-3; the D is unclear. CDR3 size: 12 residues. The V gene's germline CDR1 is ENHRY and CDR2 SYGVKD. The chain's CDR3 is CVISEPMDTQYF. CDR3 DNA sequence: TGTGTCATCAGTGAGCCGATGGATACGCAGTATTTT.

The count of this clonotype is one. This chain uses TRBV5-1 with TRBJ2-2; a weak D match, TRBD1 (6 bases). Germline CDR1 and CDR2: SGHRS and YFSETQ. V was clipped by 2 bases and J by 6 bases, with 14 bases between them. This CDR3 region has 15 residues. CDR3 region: CASSFGQFPPGELFF. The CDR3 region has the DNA TGCGCCAGCAGCTTTGGACAGTTTCCCCCCGGGGAGCTGTTTTTT.

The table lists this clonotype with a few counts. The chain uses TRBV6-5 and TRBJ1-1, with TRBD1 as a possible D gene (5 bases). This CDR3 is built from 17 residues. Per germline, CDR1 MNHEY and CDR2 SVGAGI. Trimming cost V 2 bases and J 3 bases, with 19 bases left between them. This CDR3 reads CASSYRYHGTRDTEAFF. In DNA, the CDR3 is TGTGCCAGCAGTTACCGATATCACGGGACCAGAGACACTGAAGCTTTCTTT.

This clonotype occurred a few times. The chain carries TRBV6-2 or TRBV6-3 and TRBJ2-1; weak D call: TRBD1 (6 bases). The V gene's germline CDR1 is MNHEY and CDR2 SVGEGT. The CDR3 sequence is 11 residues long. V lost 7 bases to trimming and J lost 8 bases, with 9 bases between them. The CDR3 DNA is TGTGCCAGCACAGGGGCCGATGAGCAGTTCTTC. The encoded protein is CASTGADEQFF.

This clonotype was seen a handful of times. CDR3 in amino acids: CSVAQGALEAFF. Written as DNA, the CDR3 is TGCAGCGTGGCTCAGGGGGCACTTGAAGCTTTCTTT. The chain has TRBV29-1 and TRBJ1-1; 8 nucleotides align to TRBD1. CDR3 length: 12 amino acids. The junction had 7 bases not matched to a gene; V was cut back by 6 bases and J by 7 bases. Germline loops: CDR1 SQVTM, CDR2 ANQGSEA.

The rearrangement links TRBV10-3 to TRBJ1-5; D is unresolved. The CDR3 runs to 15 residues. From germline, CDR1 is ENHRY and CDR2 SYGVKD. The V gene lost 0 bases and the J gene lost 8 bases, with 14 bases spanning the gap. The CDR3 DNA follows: TGTGCCATCAGTGAGTCGAATCTTCCAGGTGAGCCCCAGCATTTT. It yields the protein CAISESNLPGEPQHF.

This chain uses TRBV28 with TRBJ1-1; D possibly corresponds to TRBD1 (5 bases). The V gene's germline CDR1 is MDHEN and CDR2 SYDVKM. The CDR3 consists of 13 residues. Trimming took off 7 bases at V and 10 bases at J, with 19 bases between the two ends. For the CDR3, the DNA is TGTGCCAGCATCGCGGGAACTATTAGGGGAGCTTTCTTT. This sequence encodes CASIAGTIRGAFF. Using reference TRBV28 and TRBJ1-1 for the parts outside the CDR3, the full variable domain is DVKVTQSSRYLVKRTGEKVFLECVQDMDHENMFWYRQDPGLGLRLIYFSYDVKMKEKGDIPEGYSVSREKKERFSLILESASTNQTSMYLCASIAGTIRGAFFGQGTRLTVV.

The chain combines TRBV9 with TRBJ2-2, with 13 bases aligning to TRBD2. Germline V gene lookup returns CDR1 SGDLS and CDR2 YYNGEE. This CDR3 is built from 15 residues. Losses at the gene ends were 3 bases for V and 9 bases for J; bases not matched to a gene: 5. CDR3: CASSATSGGARELFF. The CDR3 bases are TGTGCCAGCAGCGCTACTAGCGGGGGGGCCCGGGAGCTGTTTTTT.

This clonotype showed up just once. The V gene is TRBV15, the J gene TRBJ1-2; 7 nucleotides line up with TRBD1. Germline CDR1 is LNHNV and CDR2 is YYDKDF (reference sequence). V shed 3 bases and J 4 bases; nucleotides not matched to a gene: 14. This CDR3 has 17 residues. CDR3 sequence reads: CATSSDRDSSILYGYTF. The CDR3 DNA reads TGTGCCACCAGCAGTGACCGGGACAGCTCGATTCTCTATGGCTACACCTTC. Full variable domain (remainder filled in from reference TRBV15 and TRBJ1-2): DAMVIQNPRYQVTQFGKPVTLSCSQTLNHNVMYWYQQKSSQAPKLLFHYYDKDFNNEADTPDNFQSRRPNTSFCFLDIRSPGLGDTAMYLCATSSDRDSSILYGYTFGSGTRLTVV.

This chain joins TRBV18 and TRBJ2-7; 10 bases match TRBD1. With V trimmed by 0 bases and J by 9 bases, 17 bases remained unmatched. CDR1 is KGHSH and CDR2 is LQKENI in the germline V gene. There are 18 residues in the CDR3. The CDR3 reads CASSPPTSVGTGVSLQYF. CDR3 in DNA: TGTGCCAGCTCACCACCTACTTCAGTCGGGACAGGGGTTTCCCTGCAGTACTTC.

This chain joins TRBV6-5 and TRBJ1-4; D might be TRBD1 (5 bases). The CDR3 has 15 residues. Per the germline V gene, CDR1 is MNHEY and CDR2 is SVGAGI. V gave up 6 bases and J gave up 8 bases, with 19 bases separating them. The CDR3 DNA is TGTGCCAGCAGGGCGGCCGGGACCTTAGGGGAAAAACTGTTTTTT. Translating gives CASRAAGTLGEKLFF.

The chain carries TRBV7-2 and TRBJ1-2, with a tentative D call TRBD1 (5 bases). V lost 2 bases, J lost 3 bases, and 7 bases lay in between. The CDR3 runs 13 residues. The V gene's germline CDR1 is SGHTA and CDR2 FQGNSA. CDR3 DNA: TGTGCCAGCAGCTTAATGGGACACTATGGCTACACCTTC. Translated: CASSLMGHYGYTF.

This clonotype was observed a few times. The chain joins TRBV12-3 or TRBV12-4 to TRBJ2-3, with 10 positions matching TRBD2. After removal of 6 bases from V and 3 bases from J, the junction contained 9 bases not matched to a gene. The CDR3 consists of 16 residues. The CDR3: CASSSPPGLATDTQYF. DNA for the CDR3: TGTGCCAGCAGCTCTCCTCCGGGACTAGCGACAGATACGCAGTATTTT.

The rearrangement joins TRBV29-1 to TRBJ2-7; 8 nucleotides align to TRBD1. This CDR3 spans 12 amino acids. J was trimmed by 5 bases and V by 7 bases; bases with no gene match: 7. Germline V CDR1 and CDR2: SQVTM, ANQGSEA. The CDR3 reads CSGRTGMHEQYF. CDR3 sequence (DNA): TGCAGCGGGAGGACAGGGATGCACGAGCAGTACTTC.

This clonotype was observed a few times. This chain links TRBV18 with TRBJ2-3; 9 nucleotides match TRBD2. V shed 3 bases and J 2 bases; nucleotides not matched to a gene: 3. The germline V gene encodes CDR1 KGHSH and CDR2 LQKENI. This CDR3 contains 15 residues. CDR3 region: CASSPERGDTDTQYF. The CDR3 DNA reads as TGTGCCAGCTCACCGGAGCGGGGGGACACAGATACGCAGTATTTT.

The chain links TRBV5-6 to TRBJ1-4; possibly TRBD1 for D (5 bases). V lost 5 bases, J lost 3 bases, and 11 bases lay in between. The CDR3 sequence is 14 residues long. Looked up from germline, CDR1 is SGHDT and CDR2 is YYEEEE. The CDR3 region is CASSRRGANEKLFF. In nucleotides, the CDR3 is TGTGCCAGCAGTCGGCGGGGGGCTAATGAAAAACTGTTTTTT. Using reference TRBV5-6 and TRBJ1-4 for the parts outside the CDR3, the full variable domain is DAGVTQSPTHLIKTRGQQVTLRCSPKSGHDTVSWYQQALGQGPQFIFQYYEEEERQRGNFPDRFSGHQFPNYSSELNVNALLLGDSALYLCASSRRGANEKLFFGSGTQLSVL.

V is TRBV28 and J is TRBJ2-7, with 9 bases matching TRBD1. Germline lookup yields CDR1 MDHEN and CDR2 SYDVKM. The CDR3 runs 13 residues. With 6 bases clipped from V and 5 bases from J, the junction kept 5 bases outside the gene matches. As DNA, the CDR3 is TGTGCCAGCAGAGCCGGGACAGGGAACGAGCAGTACTTC. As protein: CASRAGTGNEQYF. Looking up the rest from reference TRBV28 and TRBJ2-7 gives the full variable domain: DVKVTQSSRYLVKRTGEKVFLECVQDMDHENMFWYRQDPGLGLRLIYFSYDVKMKEKGDIPEGYSVSREKKERFSLILESASTNQTSMYLCASRAGTGNEQYFGPGTRLTVT.